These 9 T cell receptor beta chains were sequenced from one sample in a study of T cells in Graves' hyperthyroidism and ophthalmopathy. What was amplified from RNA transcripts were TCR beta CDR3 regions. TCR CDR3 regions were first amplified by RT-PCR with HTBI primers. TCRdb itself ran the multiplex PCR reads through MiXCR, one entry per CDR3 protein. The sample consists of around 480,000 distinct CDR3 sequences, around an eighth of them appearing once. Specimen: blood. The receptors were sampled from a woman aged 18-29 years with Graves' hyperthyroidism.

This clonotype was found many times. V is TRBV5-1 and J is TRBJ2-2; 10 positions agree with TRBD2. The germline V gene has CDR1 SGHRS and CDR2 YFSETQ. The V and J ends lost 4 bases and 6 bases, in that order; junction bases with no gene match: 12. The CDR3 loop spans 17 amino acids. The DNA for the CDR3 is TGCGCCAGCAGCCGGCAGCTAGCGGGAGTTTCCGCCGGGGAGCTGTTTTTT. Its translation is CASSRQLAGVSAGELFF.

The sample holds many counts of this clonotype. The CDR3 DNA reads as TGTGCCAGCAGCCAAGTTTCGGTAGCGGGCAATGAGCAGTTCTTC. Protein: CASSQVSVAGNEQFF. V and J are TRBV3-1 and TRBJ2-1, with 7 bases that match TRBD2. J gave up 6 bases and V 1 base, and 6 bases lay outside the gene matches. CDR3 length equals 15 residues. The germline V gene has CDR1 LGHDT and CDR2 YNNKEL (reference sequence).

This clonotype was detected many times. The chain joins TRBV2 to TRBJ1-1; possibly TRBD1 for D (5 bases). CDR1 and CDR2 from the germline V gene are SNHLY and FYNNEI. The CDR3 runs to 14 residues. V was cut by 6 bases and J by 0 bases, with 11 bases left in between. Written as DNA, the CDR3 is TGTGCCAGCAGGGGGCGAGGGATGAACACTGAAGCTTTCTTT. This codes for CASRGRGMNTEAFF.

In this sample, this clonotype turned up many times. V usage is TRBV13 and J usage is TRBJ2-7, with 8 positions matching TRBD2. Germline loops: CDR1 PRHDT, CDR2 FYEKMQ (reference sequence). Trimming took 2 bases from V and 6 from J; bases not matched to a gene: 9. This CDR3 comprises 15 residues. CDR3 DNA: TGTGCCAGCAGCTTATCTGGGACTAGGGAGTCCGAGCAGTACTTC. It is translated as CASSLSGTRESEQYF. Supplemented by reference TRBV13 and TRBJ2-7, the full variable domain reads AAGVIQSPRHLIKEKRETATLKCYPIPRHDTVYWYQQGPGQDPQFLISFYEKMQSDKGSIPDRFSAQQFSDYHSELNMSSLELGDSALYFCASSLSGTRESEQYFGPGTRLTVT.

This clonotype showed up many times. CDR3 DNA: TGTGCCAGCAGTGGGACAGCGAACACCGGGGAGCTGTTTTTT. It yields the protein CASSGTANTGELFF. V is TRBV2 and J is TRBJ2-2; a weak D match, TRBD1 (6 bases). Deletions cut 4 bases from V and 0 bases from J, with 6 bases between. Germline V CDR1 and CDR2: SNHLY, FYNNEI. The CDR3 is made up of 14 amino acids.

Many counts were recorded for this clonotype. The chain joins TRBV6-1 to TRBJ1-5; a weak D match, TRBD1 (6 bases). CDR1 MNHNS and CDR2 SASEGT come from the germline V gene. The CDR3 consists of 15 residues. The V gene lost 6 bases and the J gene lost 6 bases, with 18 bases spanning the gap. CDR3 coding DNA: TGTGCCAGCAGCTTCAGGGGCAGGGAGGGTCAGCCCCAGCATTTT. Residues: CASSFRGREGQPQHF.

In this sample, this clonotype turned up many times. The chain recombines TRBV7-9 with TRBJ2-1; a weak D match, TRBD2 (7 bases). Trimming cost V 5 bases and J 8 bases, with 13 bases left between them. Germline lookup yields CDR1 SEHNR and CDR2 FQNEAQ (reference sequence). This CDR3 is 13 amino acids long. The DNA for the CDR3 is TGTGCCAGCAGCCCCGGGGGGCCCGATGAGCAGTTCTTC. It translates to CASSPGGPDEQFF.

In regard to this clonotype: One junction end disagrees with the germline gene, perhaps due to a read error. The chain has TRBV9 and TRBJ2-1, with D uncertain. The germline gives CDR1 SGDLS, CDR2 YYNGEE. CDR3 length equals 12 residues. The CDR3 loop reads CASIVEGYEQFF. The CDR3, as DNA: TGTGCCAGCATCGTAGAAGGTTATGAGCAGTTCTTC.

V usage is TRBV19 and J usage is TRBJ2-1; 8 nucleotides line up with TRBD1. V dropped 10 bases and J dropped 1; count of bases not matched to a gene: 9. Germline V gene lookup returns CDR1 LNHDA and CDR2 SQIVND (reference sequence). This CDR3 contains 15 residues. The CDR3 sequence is CATSQGAVSYNEQFF. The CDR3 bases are TGTGCCACTTCCCAGGGGGCAGTGTCCTACAATGAGCAGTTCTTC.